The clone carrying this TCR beta chain was counted at least ten times. The antigen is unknown. The entry originates in a study of T cells in Graves' hyperthyroidism and ophthalmopathy. Across the study: The blood sample was taken at first diagnosis, before treatment began. Study-level findings and limits: Most thyroid clonotypes that were expanded above 0.001 also turned up in blood.

Patients showing uncontrolled infection, other autoimmune disease, pregnancy or lactation were ineligible. The diagnostic basis comprised clinical symptoms, serum thyroxine and TRAb, thyroid ultrasound and orbital computed tomography. Researchers amplified the TCR beta CDR3 regions from RNA transcripts. Carried out on the TCR CDR3, a first-round RT-PCR used the HTBI primer set. Each CDR3 protein gets one entry after TCRdb re-called the multiplex PCR reads with MiXCR. The sample shows 500,000 to 700,000 distinct CDR3 sequences, approximately 15% of them seen only once. The ends were cut back, 6 bases at V and 2 bases at J, with 14 bases in the middle. Looked up from germline, CDR1 is MDHEN and CDR2 is SYDVKM. The CDR3 runs to 15 residues.

Specimen: blood. The receptor was isolated from a woman between 18 and 30 years old with Graves' hyperthyroidism. The chain employs TRBV28 and TRBJ2-4; D is uncertain. The CDR3 bases are TGTGCCAGCAGCTCGAGACCAATTCCCAAAAACATTCAGTACTTC. It encodes CASSSRPIPKNIQYF.